These T cell receptor beta chains were read from a single sample in a study of cytomegalovirus exposure and HLA in healthy donors. Data came from immunoSEQ multiplex PCR; TCRdb stores just in-frame clones and leaves some out. This table has around 140,000 clones, approximately 80% appearing once. The sequenced material came from PBMCs. Receptors originate from a woman under 30 in good health and CMV-seropositive. Both conserved end residues are part of each CDR3. A D gene is named only where the DNA matches it firmly. Clone size is shown for a subset of rows, as once, few, many or a class of expanded clone.

TRBJ2-7 | NA | TRBV18 | NA | CASSPPLRGSDEQYF | TGTGCCAGCTCACCACCGTTAAGGGGGTCTGACGAGCAGTACTTC
TRBJ1-2 | NA | TRBV28 | NA | CASSRVPREGYTF | TGTGCCAGCAGCCGGGTGCCCCGGGAGGGCTACACCTTC
TRBJ1-2 | NA | TRBV5-1 | NA | CASSLVGGAGYGYTF | TGCGCCAGCAGCTTGGTTGGGGGCGCGGGCTATGGCTACACCTTC
TRBJ1-2 | few | TRBV30 | NA | CAWSVLGRSYGYTF | TGTGCCTGGAGTGTACTGGGGCGCTCCTATGGCTACACCTTC
TRBJ1-3 | NA | TRBV7-2 | TRBD1 | CASSLGGTVGNTIYF | TGTGCCAGCAGCTTAGGGGGGACAGTGGGAAACACCATATATTTT
TRBJ1-3 | NA | TRBV2 | NA | CASRTGFRSTIYF | TGTGCCAGCAGGACAGGTTTTCGAAGCACCATATATTTT
TRBJ1-3 | NA | TRBV6-5 | NA | CASSRTADRNTIYF | TGTGCCAGCAGTCGGACAGCCGATCGGAACACCATATATTTT
TRBJ1-1 | NA | TRBV5-4 | NA | CASSYSFSNTEAFF | TGTGCCAGCAGTTACTCGTTCTCGAACACTGAAGCTTTCTTT
TRBJ1-5 | NA | TRBV5-1 | TRBD1 | CASSLGQGGNQPQHF | TGCGCCAGCAGCTTGGGACAGGGGGGGAATCAGCCCCAGCATTTT
TRBJ1-1 | NA | TRBV6-1 | TRBD1 | CASSDARQGRSAFF | TGTGCCAGCAGTGATGCCCGACAGGGCCGAAGCGCTTTCTTT
TRBJ2-3 | NA | TRBV13 | NA | CASSLWTSTDTQYF | TGTGCCAGCAGCTTATGGACTAGCACAGATACGCAGTATTTT
TRBJ2-3 | NA | TRBV5-4 | NA | CASSTGLRLFADTQYF | TGTGCCAGCAGCACCGGACTCCGTTTATTCGCAGATACGCAGTATTTT
TRBJ1-1 | NA | TRBV27 | NA | CASRPLGSAEAFF | TGTGCCAGCAGGCCTCTGGGTAGCGCTGAAGCTTTCTTT
TRBJ2-1 | NA | TRBV6-1 | TRBD2 | CASSVRTSGGSWRHEQFF | TGTGCCAGCAGTGTGCGGACTAGCGGGGGCTCATGGAGACATGAGCAGTTCTTC
TRBJ1-6 | NA | TRBV6-1 | TRBD1 | CASSEGQGEAQRSPLHF | TGTGCCAGCAGTGAAGGGCAGGGGGAAGCCCAAAGATCACCCCTCCACTTT
TRBJ2-6 | NA | TRBV6-1 | NA | CASRAQGSGANVLTF | TGTGCCAGCAGGGCGCAGGGCTCTGGGGCCAACGTCCTGACTTTC
TRBJ2-7 | NA | TRBV19 | TRBD2 | CASSQPGGLRYEQYF | TGTGCCAGTAGTCAACCGGGGGGGCTCAGATACGAGCAGTACTTC
TRBJ2-7 | NA | TRBV5-5 | NA | CASSLVGGSYEQYF | TGTGCCAGCAGCTTGGTAGGCGGATCCTACGAGCAGTACTTC
TRBJ2-7 | few | TRBV27 | NA | CASSFSPGQSEQYF | TGTGCCAGCAGCTTCAGCCCGGGACAATCCGAGCAGTACTTC
TRBJ2-7 | NA | TRBV5-1 | TRBD2 | CASSRSGTSGRNEQYF | TGCGCCAGCAGCCGATCCGGGACTAGCGGGAGGAACGAGCAGTACTTC
TRBJ1-2 | NA | TRBV7-9 | TRBD1 | CASSPTAQGAGGYTF | TGTGCCAGCAGCCCCACTGCTCAGGGGGCAGGGGGCTACACCTTC
TRBJ1-1 | once | TRBV19 | NA | CASTTSRTEAFF | TGTGCCAGTACCACTTCGAGAACTGAAGCTTTCTTT
TRBJ1-1 | NA | TRBV30 | NA | CAWNRMNTEAFF | TGTGCCTGGAATAGAATGAACACTGAAGCTTTCTTT
TRBJ2-2 | NA | TRBV11-3 | TRBD2 | CASSFAGVNTGELFF | TGTGCCAGCAGCTTCGCGGGGGTAAACACCGGGGAGCTGTTTTTT
TRBJ2-5 | NA | TRBV4-1 | TRBD2 | CASSRTGLKETQYF | TGCGCCAGCAGCCGCACGGGACTAAAAGAGACCCAGTACTTC
TRBJ2-5 | NA | TRBV28 | NA | CASSNFNLDSQETQYF | TGTGCCAGCAGTAATTTTAATTTGGACAGCCAAGAGACCCAGTACTTC
TRBJ1-2 | NA | TRBV28 | NA | CAILSLANYGYTF | TGTGCCATACTATCCTTAGCTAACTATGGCTACACCTTC